This record looks at one T cell receptor beta chain sequence and its context. This sample stems from a study of control samples from healthy donors and cancer patients. Assay used: immunoSEQ multiplex PCR; TCRdb lists only in-frame clones, some missing. This table has some 150,000 clones, around 95% appearing once. Germline CDR1 reads KGHSH; CDR2 reads LQKENI. Unmatched junction bases numbered 8, after V lost 3 bases and J lost 7 bases. This CDR3 has 16 residues. The chain carries TRBV18 and TRBJ2-1, with 11 positions matching TRBD1. Specimen: blood. This TCR was sampled from a woman aged 55-69 years in good health. This CDR3 is CASSPPVGQGANEQFF. The CDR3 DNA sequence: TGTGCCAGCTCACCCCCCGTCGGACAGGGGGCGAATGAGCAGTTCTTC.